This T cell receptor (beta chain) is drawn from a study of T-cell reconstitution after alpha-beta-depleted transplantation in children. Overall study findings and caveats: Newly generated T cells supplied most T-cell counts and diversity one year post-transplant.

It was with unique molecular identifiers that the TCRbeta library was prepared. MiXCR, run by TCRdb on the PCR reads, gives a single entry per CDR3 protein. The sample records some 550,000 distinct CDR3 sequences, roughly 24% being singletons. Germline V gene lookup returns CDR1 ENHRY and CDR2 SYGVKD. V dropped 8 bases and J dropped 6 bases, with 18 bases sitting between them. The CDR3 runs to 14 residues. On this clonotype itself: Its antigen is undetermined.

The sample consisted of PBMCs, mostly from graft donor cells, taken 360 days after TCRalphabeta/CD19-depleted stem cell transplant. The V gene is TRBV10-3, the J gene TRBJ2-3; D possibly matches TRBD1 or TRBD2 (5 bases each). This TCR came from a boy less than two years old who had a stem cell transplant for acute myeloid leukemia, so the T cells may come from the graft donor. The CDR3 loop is CAIGRDDSGDTQYF. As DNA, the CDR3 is TGTGCCATCGGCCGGGACGATTCAGGGGATACGCAGTATTTT.